The clone carrying this T cell receptor beta chain was found once. Original analysis: Estimates of nucleated cell counts were drawn from the amplification of reference gene primers. The assay was immunoSEQ multiplex PCR, and TCRdb's table has in-frame clones only and misses some. The V and J calls and clone size were taken over from that table, and D and trimming were inferred from the DNA. Counted here are 200,000 to 300,000 clones, around 87% occurring once; the ten biggest clones make up over 2%. The V gene's germline CDR1 is MNHEY and CDR2 SVGEGT. The CDR3 runs to 15 residues. The J segment lost 9 bases and the V segment lost 3 bases, leaving 10 bases of the junction unmatched. This sample is drawn from a study of blood T cell repertoires in COVID-19. In the study overall: There were acute and convalescent COVID-19 samples, and they came from the United States, Italy and Spain. PBMCs, B-cell-depleted T cells, or T cells were the source of the cDNA or gDNA that made up the material.

This chain uses TRBV6-2 or TRBV6-3 with TRBJ2-1, with 8 bases that match TRBD2. The sample taken for sequencing was peripheral blood. The origin of this receptor is a woman aged 45-60 years with acute or convalescent COVID-19. CDR3 DNA sequence: TGTGCCAGCAGTTATAGACTAGCGTCAGGAGGTGAGCAGTTCTTC. This encodes CASSYRLASGGEQFF.